The subject of this entry is one TCR beta chain. This clone's antigen is unknown. Base qualities are not at hand, and no much larger clone is one base apart. This sample also contains other DNA sequences that code for the same CDR3. TCR beta CDR3 regions were amplified from genomic DNA by bias-controlled multiplex PCR with the immunoSEQ v3 hsTCRB kit. An Illumina NextSeq 500 was used to sequence the TCR libraries, reaching around 1.8 million read pairs at survey level or 5-6 million at deep level. The original methods were these. The immunoSEQ Analyzer software assigned V, D and J genes, filtered out non-productive sequences, and reported clonality. Repertoires were compared using productive Simpson clonality and Morisita overlap index of productive TRB rearrangements between infused TIL and blood. The absolute count of a clonotype in blood was estimated by multiplying the lymphocyte count by the CD3+ fraction and by the productive frequency of the clone. TCRdb re-hosts the immuneACCESS table, in-frame sequences only. Its copies lack some clones; in the studies checked, an unresolved V gene accounts for under half of them, and the cause for the rest is not known. That table is the source of V, J and clone size, and D and trimming were worked out from the DNA. The sample table contains under 70,000 clones; only one count was recorded for 87% of them. The leading ten clones occupy 2% to 3% of the sample.

This sample was taken from a study of TIL therapy for anti-PD-1-resistant metastatic lung cancer (dated by TCRdb to the early 2020s). Broadly, across the study: Tumors were harvested prior to any PD-1/PD-L1 blockade, after which nivolumab was administered to patients, and lymphodepletion, expanded TIL infusion and IL-2 were given to patients who progressed. Across the cohort, whole-exome sequencing showed a median non-synonymous tumor mutation burden of about 1.5 mutations per megabase. A median age of approximately 50 years (range about 35-75) and a median tumor PD-L1 proportion score of roughly 6% were recorded among enrolled patients. T cell receptor beta sequencing of tumor and peripheral blood was used to follow clonotypes across the tumor, the expanded TIL product and serial blood samples. The cohort was composed predominantly of lung adenocarcinoma, with several EGFR-mutant and two ALK-rearranged tumors included, and half of patients were identified as current or former smokers. Here is what the overall study found, with its caveats: The study protocol defined all tumor marker inferences as exploratory. The cohort was highly selected, including more treatment-naive, never-smoker and oncogene-addicted patients than is typical, which limits generalizability. Infused TIL clonotypes partially replaced the baseline peripheral repertoire then decayed over months, with no apparent association between persistence and response.

Trimming at the junction amounts to 4 bases on V and 3 bases on J, and the germline ends lie 5 bases apart. The germline V gene supplies CDR1 SGHDT and CDR2 YYEEEE. Spanning cysteine to phenylalanine, the CDR3 consists of 12 amino acids. The sequence is cut down to CDR3 DNA, 36 bases in frame from base 1. The sample's time point label, in plain terms: pre-treatment sample, taken before nivolumab and TIL therapy. Between late 2017 and 2020, a dual-center phase I trial enrolled adults who had stage 4 NSCLC. Samples were obtained from a single-arm, open-label phase I trial in which tumor-infiltrating lymphocyte therapy with nivolumab was evaluated in advanced non-small cell lung cancer. Blood mononuclear cells were isolated from EDTA tubes by Ficoll gradient and were snap-frozen as pellets, and DNA was extracted with a Qiagen mini-prep kit.

This sample comprised blood, obtained at baseline. This receptor chain uses TRBV5-6 and TRBJ1-5; too little of a D gene remains to name it. This clonotype was obtained from a person between 25 and 79 years old with non-small cell lung cancer. CDR3 loop: CASSRVNQPQHF. The sequence in DNA is TGTGCCAGCAGCCGGGTCAATCAGCCCCAGCATTTT.